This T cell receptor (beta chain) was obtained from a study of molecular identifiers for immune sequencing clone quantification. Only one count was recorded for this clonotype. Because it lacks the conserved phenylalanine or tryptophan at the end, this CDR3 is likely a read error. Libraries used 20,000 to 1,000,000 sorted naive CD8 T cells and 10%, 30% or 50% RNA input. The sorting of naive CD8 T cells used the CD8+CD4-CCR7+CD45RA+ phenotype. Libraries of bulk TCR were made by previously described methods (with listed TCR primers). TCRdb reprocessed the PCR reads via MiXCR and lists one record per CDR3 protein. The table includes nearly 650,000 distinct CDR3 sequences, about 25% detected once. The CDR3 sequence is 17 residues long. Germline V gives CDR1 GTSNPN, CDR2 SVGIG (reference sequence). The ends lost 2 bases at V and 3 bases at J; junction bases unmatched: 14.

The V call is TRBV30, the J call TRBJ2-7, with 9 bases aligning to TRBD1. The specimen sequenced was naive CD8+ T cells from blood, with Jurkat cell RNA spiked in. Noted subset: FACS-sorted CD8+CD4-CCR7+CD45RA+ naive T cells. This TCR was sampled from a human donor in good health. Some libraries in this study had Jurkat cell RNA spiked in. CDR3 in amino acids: CAWSRDRDRVSFYEQYS. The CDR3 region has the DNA TGTGCCTGGAGTAGGGACCGGGACAGGGTTAGTTTCTACGAGCAGTACTCC.